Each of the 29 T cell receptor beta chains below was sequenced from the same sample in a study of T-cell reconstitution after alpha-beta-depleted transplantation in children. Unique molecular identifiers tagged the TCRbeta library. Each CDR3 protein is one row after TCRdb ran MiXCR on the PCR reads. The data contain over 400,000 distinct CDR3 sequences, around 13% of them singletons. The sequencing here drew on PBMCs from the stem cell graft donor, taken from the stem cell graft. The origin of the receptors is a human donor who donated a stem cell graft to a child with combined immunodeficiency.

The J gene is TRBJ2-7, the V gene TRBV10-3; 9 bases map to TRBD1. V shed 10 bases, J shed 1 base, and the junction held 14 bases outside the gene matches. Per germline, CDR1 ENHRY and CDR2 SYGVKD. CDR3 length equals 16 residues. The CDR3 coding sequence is TGTGCCACCCAGGAACAGATCGGGACAGGGTCCTACGAGCAGTACTTC. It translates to CATQEQIGTGSYEQYF.

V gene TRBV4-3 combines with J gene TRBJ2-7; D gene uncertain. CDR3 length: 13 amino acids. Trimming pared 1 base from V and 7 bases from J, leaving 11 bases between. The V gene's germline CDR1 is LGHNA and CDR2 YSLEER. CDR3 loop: CASSQVGESEQYF. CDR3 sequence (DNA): TGCGCCAGCAGCCAAGTTGGAGAGTCTGAGCAGTACTTC.

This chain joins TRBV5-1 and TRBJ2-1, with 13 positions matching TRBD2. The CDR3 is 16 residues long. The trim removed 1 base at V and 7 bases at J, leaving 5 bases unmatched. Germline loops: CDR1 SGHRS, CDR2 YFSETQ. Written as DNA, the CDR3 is TGCGCCAGCAGCTTGCGCGGGACTAGCGGGGCGAATGAGCAGTTCTTC. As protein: CASSLRGTSGANEQFF.

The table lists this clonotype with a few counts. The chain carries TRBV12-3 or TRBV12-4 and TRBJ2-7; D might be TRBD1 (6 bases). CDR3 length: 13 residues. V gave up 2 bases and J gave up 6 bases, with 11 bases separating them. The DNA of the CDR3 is TGTGCCAGCAGTTTAAATACAGGGCCCGAGCAGTACTTC. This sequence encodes CASSLNTGPEQYF.

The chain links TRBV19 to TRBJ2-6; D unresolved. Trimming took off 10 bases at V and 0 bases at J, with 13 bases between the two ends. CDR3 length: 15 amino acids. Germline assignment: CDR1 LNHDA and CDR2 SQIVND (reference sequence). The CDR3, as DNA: TGTGCCACCAGTAAAGTACGCTCTGGGGCCAACGTCCTGACTTTC. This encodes CATSKVRSGANVLTF.

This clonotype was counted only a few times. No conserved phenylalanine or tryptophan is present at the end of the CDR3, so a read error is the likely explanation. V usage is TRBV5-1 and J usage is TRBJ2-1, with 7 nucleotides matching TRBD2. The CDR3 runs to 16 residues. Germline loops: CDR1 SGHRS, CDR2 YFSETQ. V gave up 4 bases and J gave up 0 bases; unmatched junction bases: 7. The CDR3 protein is CASSLSGTRSYNEQFY. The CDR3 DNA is TGCGCCAGCAGCCTCAGCGGGACCCGCTCCTACAATGAGCAGTTCTAC.

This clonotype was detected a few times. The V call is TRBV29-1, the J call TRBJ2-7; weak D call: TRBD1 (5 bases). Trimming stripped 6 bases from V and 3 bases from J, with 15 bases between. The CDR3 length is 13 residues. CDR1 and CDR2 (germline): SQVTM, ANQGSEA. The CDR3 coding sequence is TGCAGCGTGAGTGATGGGGCCAGCTACGAGCAGTACTTC. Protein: CSVSDGASYEQYF.

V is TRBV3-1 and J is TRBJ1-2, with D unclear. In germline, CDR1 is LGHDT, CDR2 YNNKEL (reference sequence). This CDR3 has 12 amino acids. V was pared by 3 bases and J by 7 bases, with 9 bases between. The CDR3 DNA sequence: TGTGCCAGCAGCCACGCGGGGTCTGGCTACACCTTC. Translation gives CASSHAGSGYTF.

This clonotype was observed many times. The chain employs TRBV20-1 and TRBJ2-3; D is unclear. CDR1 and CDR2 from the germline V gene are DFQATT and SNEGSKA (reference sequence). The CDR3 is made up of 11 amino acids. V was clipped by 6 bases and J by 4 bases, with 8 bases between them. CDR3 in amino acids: CSAAAPDTQYF. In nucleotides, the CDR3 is TGCAGTGCCGCTGCCCCAGATACGCAGTATTTT.

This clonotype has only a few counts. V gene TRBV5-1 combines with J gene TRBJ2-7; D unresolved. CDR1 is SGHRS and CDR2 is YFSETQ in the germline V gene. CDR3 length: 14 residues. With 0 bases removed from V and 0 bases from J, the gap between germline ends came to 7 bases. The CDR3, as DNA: TGCGCCAGCAGCTTGGATAAAACCTCCTACGAGCAGTACTTC. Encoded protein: CASSLDKTSYEQYF.

This CDR3 reads CAWSTGVYGYTF. The CDR3 region has the DNA TGTGCCTGGAGTACAGGGGTCTATGGCTACACCTTC. The V call is TRBV30, the J call TRBJ1-2; 7 bases fit TRBD1. Losses at the gene ends were 2 bases for V and 4 bases for J; bases not matched to a gene: 1. This CDR3 spans 12 amino acids. The germline V gene has CDR1 GTSNPN and CDR2 SVGIG (reference sequence).

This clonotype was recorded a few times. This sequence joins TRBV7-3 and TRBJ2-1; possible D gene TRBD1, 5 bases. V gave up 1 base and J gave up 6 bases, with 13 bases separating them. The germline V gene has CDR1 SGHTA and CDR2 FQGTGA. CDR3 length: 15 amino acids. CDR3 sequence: CASSLKRTGLNEQFF. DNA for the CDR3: TGTGCCAGCAGCTTAAAGCGTACAGGTCTCAATGAGCAGTTCTTC.

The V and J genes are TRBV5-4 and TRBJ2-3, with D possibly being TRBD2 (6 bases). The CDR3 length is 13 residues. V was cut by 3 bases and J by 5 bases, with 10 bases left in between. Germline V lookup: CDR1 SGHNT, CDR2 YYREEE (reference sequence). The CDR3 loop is CASSSPEGDTQYF. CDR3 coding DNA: TGTGCCAGCAGCTCACCGGAGGGAGATACGCAGTATTTT.

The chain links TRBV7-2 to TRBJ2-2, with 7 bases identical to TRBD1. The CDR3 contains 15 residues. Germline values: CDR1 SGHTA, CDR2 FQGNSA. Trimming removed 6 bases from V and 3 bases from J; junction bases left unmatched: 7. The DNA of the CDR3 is TGTGCCAGCAGAGAAGTAGGGGGCTACACCGGGGAGCTGTTTTTT. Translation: CASREVGGYTGELFF.

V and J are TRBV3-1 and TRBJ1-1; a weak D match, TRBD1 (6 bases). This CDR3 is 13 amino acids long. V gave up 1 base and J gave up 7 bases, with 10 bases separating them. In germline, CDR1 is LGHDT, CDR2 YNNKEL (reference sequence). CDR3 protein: CASSQGKGGEAFF. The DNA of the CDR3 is TGTGCCAGCAGCCAAGGGAAGGGGGGTGAAGCTTTCTTT.

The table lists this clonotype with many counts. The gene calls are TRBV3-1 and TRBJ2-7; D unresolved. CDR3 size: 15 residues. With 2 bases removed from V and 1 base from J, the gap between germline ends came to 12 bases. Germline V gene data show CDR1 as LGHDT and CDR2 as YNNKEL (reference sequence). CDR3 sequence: CASSQSTDGSYEQYF. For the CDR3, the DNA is TGTGCCAGCAGCCAATCAACGGACGGTTCCTACGAGCAGTACTTC.

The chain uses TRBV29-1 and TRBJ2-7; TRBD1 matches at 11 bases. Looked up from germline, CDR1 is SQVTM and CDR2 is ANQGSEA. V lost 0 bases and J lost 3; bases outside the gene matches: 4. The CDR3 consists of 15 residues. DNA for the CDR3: TGCAGCGTTGAAGAAAGCGGGACAGGGGGCTACGAGCAGTACTTC. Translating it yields CSVEESGTGGYEQYF.

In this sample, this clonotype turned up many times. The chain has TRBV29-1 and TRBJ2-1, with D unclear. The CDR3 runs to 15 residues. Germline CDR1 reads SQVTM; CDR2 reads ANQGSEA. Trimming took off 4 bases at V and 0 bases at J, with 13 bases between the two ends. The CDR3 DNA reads TGCAGCGTTGGACTGCGTGGATTCTCCTACAATGAGCAGTTCTTC. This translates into CSVGLRGFSYNEQFF.

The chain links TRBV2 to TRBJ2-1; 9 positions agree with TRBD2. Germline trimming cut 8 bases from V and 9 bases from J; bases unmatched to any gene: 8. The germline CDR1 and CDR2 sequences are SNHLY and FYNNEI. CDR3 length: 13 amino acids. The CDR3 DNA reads TGTGCCAGCCGTCTAGCGGGGCCGGGTGAGCAGTTCTTC. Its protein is CASRLAGPGEQFF.

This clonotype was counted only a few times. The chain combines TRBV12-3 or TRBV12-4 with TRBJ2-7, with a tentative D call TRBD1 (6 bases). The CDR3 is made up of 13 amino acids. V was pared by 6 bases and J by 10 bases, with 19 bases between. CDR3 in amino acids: CASSPPRGSSQYF. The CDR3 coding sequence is TGTGCCAGCAGCCCCCCAAGGGGGTCGAGTCAGTACTTC.

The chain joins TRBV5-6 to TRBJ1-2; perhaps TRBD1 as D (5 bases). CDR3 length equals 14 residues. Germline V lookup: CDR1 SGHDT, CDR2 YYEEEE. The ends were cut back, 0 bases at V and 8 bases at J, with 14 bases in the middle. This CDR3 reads CASSLGQSISGYTF. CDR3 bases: TGTGCCAGCAGCTTGGGACAGTCAATCAGCGGCTACACCTTC.

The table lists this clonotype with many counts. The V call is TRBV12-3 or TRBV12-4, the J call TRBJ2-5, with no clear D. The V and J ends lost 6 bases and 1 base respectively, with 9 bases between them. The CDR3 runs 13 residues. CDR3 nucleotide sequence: TGTGCCAGCAGGCAAGTTATCCAAGAGACCCAGTACTTC. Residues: CASRQVIQETQYF.

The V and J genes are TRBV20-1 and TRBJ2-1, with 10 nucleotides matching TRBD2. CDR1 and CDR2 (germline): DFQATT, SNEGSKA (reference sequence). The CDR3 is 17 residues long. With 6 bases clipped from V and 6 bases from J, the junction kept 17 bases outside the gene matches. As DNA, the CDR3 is TGCAGTGCCAGGGTAGTTAATCCGACTAGCGGGTTCAATGAGCAGTTCTTC. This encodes CSARVVNPTSGFNEQFF.

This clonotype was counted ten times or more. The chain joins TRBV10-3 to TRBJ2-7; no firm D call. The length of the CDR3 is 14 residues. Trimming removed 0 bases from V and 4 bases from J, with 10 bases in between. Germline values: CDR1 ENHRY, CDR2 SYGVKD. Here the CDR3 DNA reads TGTGCCATCAGTGAGTCCATCTTGGGTTACGAGCAGTACTTC. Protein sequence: CAISESILGYEQYF.

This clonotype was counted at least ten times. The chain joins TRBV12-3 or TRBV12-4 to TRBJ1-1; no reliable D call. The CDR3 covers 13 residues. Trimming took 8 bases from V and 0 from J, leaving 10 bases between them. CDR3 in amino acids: CASGLGLNTEAFF. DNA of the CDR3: TGTGCCAGCGGGCTTGGGCTGAACACTGAAGCTTTCTTT.

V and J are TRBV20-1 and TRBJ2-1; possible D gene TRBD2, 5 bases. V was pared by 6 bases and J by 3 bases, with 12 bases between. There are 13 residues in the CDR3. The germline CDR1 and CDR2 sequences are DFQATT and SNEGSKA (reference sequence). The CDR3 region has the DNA TGCAGTGCGGAATCCGGGGTCTACAATGAGCAGTTCTTC. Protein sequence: CSAESGVYNEQFF.

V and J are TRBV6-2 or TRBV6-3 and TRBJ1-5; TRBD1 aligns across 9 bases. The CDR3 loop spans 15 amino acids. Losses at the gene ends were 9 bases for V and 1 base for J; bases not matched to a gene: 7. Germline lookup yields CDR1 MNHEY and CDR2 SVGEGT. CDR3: CARTQGAESNQPQHF. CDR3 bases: TGTGCCAGGACACAGGGGGCAGAGAGCAATCAGCCCCAGCATTTT.

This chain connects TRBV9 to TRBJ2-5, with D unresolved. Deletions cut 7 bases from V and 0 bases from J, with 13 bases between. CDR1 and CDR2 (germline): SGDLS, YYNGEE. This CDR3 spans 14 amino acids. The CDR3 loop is CASSVGPDQETQYF. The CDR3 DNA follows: TGTGCCAGCTCGGTAGGGCCGGACCAAGAGACCCAGTACTTC.

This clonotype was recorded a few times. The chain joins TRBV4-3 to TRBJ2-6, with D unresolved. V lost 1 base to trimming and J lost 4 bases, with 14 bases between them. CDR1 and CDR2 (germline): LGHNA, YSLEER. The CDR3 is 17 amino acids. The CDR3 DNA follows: TGCGCCAGCAGCCAAGTAGTAGATCTTAGAGGGGCCAACGTCCTGACTTTC. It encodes CASSQVVDLRGANVLTF.